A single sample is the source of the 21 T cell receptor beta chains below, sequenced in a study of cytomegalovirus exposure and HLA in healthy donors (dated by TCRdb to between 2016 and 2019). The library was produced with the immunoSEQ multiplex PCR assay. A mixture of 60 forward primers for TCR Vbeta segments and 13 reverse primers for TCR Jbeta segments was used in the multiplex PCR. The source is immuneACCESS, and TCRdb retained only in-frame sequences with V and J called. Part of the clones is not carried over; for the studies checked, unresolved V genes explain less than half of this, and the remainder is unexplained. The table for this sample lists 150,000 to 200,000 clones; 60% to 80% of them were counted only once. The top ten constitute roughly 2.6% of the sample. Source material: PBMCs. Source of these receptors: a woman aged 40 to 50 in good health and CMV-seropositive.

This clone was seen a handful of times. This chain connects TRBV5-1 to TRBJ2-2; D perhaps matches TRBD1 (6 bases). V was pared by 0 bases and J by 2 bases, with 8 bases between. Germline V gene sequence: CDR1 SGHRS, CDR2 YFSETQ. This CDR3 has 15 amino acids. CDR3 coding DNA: TGCGCCAGCAGCTTGGGGGACACCAACACCGGGGAGCTGTTTTTT. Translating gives CASSLGDTNTGELFF.

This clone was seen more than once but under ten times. This chain's CDR3 is CASSIGRGFDYGYTF. CDR3 in DNA: TGTGCCAGTAGTATAGGCAGGGGGTTTGATTATGGCTACACCTTC. J is TRBJ1-2 and V is TRBV19; 7 bases map to TRBD1. J was trimmed by 5 bases and V by 1 base; bases with no gene match: 7. Germline V gene data show CDR1 as LNHDA and CDR2 as SQIVND (reference sequence). The CDR3 has 15 amino acids.

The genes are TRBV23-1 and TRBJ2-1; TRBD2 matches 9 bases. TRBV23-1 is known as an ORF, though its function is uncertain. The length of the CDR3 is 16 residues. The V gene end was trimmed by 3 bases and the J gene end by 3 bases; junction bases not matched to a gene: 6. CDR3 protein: CASSQLLAGYYNEQFF. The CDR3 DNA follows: TGCGCCAGCAGTCAGTTACTAGCGGGCTACTACAATGAGCAGTTCTTC.

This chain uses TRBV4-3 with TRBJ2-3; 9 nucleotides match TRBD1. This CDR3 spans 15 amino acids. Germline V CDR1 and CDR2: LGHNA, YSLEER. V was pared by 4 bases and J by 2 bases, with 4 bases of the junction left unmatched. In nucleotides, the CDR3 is TGCGCCAGCAGCCCGCGGGACAGGGCCACAGATACGCAGTATTTT. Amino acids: CASSPRDRATDTQYF.

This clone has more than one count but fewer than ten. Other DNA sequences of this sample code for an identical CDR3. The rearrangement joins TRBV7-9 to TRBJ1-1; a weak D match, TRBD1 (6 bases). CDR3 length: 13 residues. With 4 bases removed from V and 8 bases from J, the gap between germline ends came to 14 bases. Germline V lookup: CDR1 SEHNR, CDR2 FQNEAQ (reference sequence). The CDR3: CASSSSTGGEAFF. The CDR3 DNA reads TGTGCCAGCAGCTCATCGACAGGCGGGGAAGCTTTCTTT.

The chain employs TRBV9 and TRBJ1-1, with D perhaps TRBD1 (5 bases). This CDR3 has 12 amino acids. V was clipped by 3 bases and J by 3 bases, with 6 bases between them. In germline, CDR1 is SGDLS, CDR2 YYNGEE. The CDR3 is CASSATDTEAFF. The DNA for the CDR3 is TGTGCCAGCAGCGCGACAGACACTGAAGCTTTCTTT.

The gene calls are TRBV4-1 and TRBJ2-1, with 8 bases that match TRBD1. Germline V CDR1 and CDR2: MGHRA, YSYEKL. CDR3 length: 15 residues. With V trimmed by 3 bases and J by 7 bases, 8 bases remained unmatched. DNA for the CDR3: TGCGCCAGCAGCCAGCTGACAGGGGCGATAAATGAGCAGTTCTTC. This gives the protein CASSQLTGAINEQFF.

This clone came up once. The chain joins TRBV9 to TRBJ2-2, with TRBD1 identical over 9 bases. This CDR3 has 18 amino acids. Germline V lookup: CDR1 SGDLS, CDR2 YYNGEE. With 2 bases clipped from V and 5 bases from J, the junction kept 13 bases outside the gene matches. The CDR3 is CASSVAGTGPSPTGELFF. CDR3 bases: TGTGCCAGCAGCGTTGCCGGGACAGGGCCCTCGCCAACCGGGGAGCTGTTTTTT.

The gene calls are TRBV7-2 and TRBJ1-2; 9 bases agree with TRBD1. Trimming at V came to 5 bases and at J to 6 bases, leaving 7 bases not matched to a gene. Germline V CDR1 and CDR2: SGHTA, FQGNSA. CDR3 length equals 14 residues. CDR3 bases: TGTGCCAGCAGCAAACAGGGGGCGCGGAATGGCTACACCTTC. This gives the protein CASSKQGARNGYTF.

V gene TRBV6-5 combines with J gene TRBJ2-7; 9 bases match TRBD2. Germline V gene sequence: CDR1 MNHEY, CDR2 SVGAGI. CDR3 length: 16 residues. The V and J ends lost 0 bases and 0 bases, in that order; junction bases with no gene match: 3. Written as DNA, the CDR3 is TGTGCCAGCAGTTACTCTGTTAGCGGGAGCTCCTACGAGCAGTACTTC. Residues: CASSYSVSGSSYEQYF.

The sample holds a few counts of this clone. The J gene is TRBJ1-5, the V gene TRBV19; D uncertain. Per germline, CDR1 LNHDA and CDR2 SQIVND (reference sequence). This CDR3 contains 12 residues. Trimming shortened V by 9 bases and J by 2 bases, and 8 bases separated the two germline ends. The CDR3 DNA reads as TGTGCCAGGGGCGGGGGCAATCAGCCCCAGCATTTT. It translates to CARGGGNQPQHF.

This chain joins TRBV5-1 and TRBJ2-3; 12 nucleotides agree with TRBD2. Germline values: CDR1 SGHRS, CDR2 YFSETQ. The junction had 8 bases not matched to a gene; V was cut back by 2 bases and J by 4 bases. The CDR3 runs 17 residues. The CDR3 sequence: CASSFRAGTSGSDTQYF. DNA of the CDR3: TGCGCCAGCAGCTTTCGGGCCGGGACTAGCGGGTCAGATACGCAGTATTTT.

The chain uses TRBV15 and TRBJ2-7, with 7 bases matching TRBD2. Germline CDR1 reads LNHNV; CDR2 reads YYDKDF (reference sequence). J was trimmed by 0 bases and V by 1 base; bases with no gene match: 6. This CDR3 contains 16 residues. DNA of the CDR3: TGTGCCACCAGCAGAGGAGGCGGGGGAAGCTCCTACGAGCAGTACTTC. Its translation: CATSRGGGGSSYEQYF.

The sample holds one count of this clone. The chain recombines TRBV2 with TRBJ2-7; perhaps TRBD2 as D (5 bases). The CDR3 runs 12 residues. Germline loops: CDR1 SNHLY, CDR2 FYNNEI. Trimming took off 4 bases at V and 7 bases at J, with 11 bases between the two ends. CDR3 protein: CASSGDPGEQYF. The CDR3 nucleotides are TGTGCCAGCAGTGGAGACCCGGGGGAGCAGTACTTC.

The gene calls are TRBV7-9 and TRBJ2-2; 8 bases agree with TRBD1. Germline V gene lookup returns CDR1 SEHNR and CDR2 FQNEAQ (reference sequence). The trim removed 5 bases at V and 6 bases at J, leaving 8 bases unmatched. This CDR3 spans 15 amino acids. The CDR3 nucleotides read TGTGCCAGCAGCCCGGGACAGGCAATCTCCGGGGAGCTGTTTTTT. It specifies CASSPGQAISGELFF.

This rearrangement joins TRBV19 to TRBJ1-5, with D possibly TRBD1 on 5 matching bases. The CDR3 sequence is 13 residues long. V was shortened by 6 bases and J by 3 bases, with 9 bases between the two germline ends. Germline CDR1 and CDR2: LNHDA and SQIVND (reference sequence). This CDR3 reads CASSQGINQPQHF. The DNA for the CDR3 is TGTGCCAGTAGCCAGGGTATCAATCAGCCCCAGCATTTT.

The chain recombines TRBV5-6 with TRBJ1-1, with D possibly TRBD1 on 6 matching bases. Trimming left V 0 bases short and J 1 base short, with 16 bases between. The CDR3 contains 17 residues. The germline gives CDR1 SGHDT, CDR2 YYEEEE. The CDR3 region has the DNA TGTGCCAGCAGCTTGGGGGGGGGCCGAGACTCGAACACTGAAGCTTTCTTT. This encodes CASSLGGGRDSNTEAFF.

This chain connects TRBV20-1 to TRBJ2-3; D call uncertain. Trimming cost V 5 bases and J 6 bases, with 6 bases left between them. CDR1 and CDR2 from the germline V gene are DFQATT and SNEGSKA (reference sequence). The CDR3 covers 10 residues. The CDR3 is CSASSDTQYF. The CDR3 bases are TGCAGTGCTTCCTCGGATACGCAGTATTTT.

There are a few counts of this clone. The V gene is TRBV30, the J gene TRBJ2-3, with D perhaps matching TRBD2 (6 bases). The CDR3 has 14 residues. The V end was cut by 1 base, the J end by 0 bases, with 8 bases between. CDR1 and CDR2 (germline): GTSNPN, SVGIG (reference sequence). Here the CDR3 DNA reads TGTGCCTGGAGTGGAGGGAGGAGCACAGATACGCAGTATTTT. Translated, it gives CAWSGGRSTDTQYF.

The CDR3 coding sequence is TGTGCCAGCAGTTCCAAAAAGCTCCTCGAGATGGAGCAGTTCTTC. It translates to CASSSKKLLEMEQFF. This chain joins TRBV27 and TRBJ2-1, with unresolved D. Germline-derived CDR1 and CDR2 are MNHEY and SMNVEV (reference sequence). This CDR3 has 15 residues. V dropped 4 bases and J dropped 10 bases, with 20 bases sitting between them.

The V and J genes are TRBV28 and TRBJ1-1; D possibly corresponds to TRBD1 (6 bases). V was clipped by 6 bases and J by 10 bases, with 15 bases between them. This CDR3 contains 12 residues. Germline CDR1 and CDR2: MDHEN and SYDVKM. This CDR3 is CASSAKQGRAFF. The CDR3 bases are TGTGCCAGCAGCGCTAAGCAGGGGAGAGCTTTCTTT.